Each of the 5 T cell receptor beta chains below was sequenced from the same sample in a study of T cells in Graves' hyperthyroidism and ophthalmopathy. RNA transcripts served as the template for amplifying TCR beta CDR3 regions. The TCR CDR3 first-round RT-PCR relied on the HTBI primer set. TCRdb re-analysed the multiplex PCR reads in MiXCR, keeping a single row per CDR3 protein. The sample lists about 640,000 distinct CDR3 sequences; 45% were seen once. Sequenced input: peripheral blood or thyroid tissue (not recorded which). Receptors were obtained from an adult man with Graves' disease, either hyperthyroidism or ophthalmopathy (not recorded which).

The chain combines TRBV19 with TRBJ1-1; no clear D gene. Looked up from germline, CDR1 is LNHDA and CDR2 is SQIVND (reference sequence). The CDR3 totals 13 residues. The V end was cut by 4 bases, the J end by 5 bases, with 11 bases between. In nucleotides, the CDR3 is TGTGCCAGTAGTAACCACCCTGAGACTGAAGCTTTCTTT. Protein: CASSNHPETEAFF. Full variable domain (outside the CDR3, taken from reference TRBV19 and TRBJ1-1): DGGITQSPKYLFRKEGQNVTLSCEQNLNHDAMYWYRQDPGQGLRLIYYSQIVNDFQKGDIAEGYSVSREKKESFPLTVTSAQKNPTAFYLCASSNHPETEAFFGQGTRLTVV.

Remarks on this clonotype: This may stem from a read error, because a much larger clone lies one nucleotide away. V is TRBV24-1 and J is TRBJ1-1; possible D gene TRBD1, 6 bases. The V and J ends lost 6 bases and 1 base respectively, with 17 bases between them. From germline, CDR1 is KGHDR and CDR2 SFDVKD. CDR3 length equals 16 residues. CDR3 sequence reads: CATSYSKGTRNTEAFF. The CDR3 nucleotides read TGTGCCACCAGTTACTCAAAGGGGACAAGGAACACTGAAGCTTTCTTT.

The rearrangement links TRBV7-9 to TRBJ2-3; D is tentatively TRBD1 or TRBD2 (6 bases each). Trimming removed 2 bases at V and 0 bases at J, with 12 bases between. Per germline, CDR1 SEHNR and CDR2 FQNEAQ (reference sequence). CDR3 length: 16 amino acids. Written as DNA, the CDR3 is TGTGCCAGCAGCTTATGGGGGGCCACCAGCACAGATACGCAGTATTTT. Translated, it gives CASSLWGATSTDTQYF.

This rearrangement joins TRBV7-2 to TRBJ1-5, with 7 bases identical to TRBD1. Germline trimming cut 1 base from V and 4 bases from J; bases unmatched to any gene: 7. This CDR3 has 16 residues. Per germline, CDR1 SGHTA and CDR2 FQGNSA. CDR3 DNA: TGTGCCAGCAGCTTAGTTAGGCTACAGGGGAATCAGCCCCAGCATTTT. Protein product: CASSLVRLQGNQPQHF.

This clonotype was found a few times. V usage is TRBV2 and J usage is TRBJ2-5; D unclear. The CDR3 contains 13 residues. V was cut by 4 bases and J by 5 bases, with 11 bases left in between. Per germline, CDR1 SNHLY and CDR2 FYNNEI. CDR3 protein: CASSALDGETQYF. CDR3 nucleotide sequence: TGTGCCAGCAGTGCGCTGGACGGTGAGACCCAGTACTTC.